This T cell receptor (beta chain) was captured in a study of identical twins. This clonotype was detected ten times or more. Its target is not known. Study conclusions and caveats: With monozygotic twins, out-of-frame TCR alpha sharing exceeded what models estimated. Twins shared out-of-frame alpha sequences with excess low generation probability.

Via MiXCR, TCRdb re-called the 5' RACE reads, giving one row per CDR3 protein. The sample consists of 640,000 or so distinct CDR3 sequences, approximately 6% of them appearing once. Material: naive T cells sorted from blood. This receptor was obtained from a young man in good health.

DNA for the CDR3: TGTGCCAGCAGCTTAGGAAGGGGGACCCAGTACTTC. Translated, it gives CASSLGRGTQYF. The V gene is TRBV7-9, the J gene TRBJ2-5; D possibly corresponds to TRBD1 (5 bases). CDR1 and CDR2 from the germline V gene are SEHNR and FQNEAQ (reference sequence). V was shortened by 1 base and J by 7 bases, with 7 bases between the two germline ends. This CDR3 has 12 amino acids. The full variable domain, in which reference TRBV7-9 and TRBJ2-5 provide the parts outside the CDR3, is DTGVSQNPRHKITKRGQNVTFRCDPISEHNRLYWYRQTLGQGPEFLTYFQNEAQLEKSRLLSDRFSAERPKGSFSTLEIQRTEQGDSAMYLCASSLGRGTQYFGPGTRLLVL.